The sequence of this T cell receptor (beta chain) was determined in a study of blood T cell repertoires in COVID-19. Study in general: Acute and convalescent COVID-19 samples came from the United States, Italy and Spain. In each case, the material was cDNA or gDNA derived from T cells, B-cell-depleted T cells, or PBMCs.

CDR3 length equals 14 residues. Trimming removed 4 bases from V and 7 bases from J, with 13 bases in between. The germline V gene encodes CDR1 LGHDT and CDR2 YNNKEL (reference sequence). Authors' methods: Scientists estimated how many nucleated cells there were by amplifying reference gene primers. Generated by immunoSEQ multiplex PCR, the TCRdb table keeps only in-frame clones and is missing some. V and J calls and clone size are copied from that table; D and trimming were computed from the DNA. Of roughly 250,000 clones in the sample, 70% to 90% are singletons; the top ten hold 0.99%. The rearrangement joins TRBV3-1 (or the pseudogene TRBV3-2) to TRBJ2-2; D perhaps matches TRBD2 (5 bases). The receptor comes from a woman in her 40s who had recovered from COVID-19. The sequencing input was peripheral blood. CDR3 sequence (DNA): TGTGCCAGCAGCCCCACACTAGGATTCGGGGAGCTGTTTTTT. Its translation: CASSPTLGFGELFF.